This record concerns one T cell receptor (beta chain) sequence. Its antigen is not known. The record originates from a study of T cell responses to AZD1222 COVID-19 vaccine. Generated by immunoSEQ multiplex PCR, the TCRdb table keeps only in-frame clones and is missing some. The repertoire holds 150,000 to 190,000 clones, with more than 85% as singletons. The CDR3 totals 14 residues. Germline CDR1 is MNHEY and CDR2 is SVGAGI. V dropped 0 bases and J dropped 4 bases, with 9 bases sitting between them. Findings of the study overall: Only after the peak T cell response were repertoires sampled.

The source material was peripheral blood, sampled 28 days after the second AZD1222 dose. The sequence was obtained from an adult who received the AZD1222 COVID-19 vaccine. J is TRBJ1-2 and V is TRBV6-5; no clear D gene. CDR3 sequence reads: CASSYSGGIYGYTF. The CDR3, as DNA: TGTGCCAGCAGTTACTCAGGCGGAATCTATGGCTACACCTTC.